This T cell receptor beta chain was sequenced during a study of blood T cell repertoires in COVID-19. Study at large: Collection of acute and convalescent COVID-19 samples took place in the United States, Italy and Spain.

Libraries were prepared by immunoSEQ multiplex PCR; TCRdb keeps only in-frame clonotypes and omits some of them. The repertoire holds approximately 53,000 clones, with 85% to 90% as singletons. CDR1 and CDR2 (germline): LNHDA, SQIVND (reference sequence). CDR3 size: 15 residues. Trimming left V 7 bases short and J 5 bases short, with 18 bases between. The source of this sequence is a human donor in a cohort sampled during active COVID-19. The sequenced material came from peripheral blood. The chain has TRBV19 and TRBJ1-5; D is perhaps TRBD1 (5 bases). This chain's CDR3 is CASTPWTGGDQPQHF. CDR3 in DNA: TGTGCCAGTACCCCGTGGACGGGGGGGGATCAGCCCCAGCATTTT.